The T cell receptor beta chain under discussion was sequenced for a study of T cells in Graves' hyperthyroidism and ophthalmopathy. On the study more broadly: Sampling of peripheral blood happened at initial diagnosis, prior to any treatment.

The authors deemed Graves' hyperthyroidism stable absent ophthalmopathy progression within 18 months. Amplification targeted TCR beta CDR3 regions from RNA transcripts. Using the HTBI primer set, a first-round RT-PCR was run on the TCR CDR3. TCRdb reanalysed the multiplex PCR reads using MiXCR and keeps one entry per CDR3 protein. This repertoire shows more than 350,000 distinct CDR3 sequences, just under 15% found once; its top ten account for about 31%. This clonotype was counted ten times or more. This CDR3 spans 13 amino acids. V was cut by 3 bases and J by 3 bases, with 9 bases left in between. Looked up from germline, CDR1 is MNHEY and CDR2 is SMNVEV (reference sequence).

The source of this sequence is a woman between 25 and 40 years old with Graves' hyperthyroidism. The chain joins TRBV27 to TRBJ2-7; a weak D match, TRBD2 (5 bases). Sequenced material: blood. The CDR3 DNA reads TGTGCCAGCAGTTTTGAGGGCGGCTACGAGCAGTACTTC. It translates to CASSFEGGYEQYF.